This T cell receptor beta chain emerged from a study of STAT5B mutations in CD4+ large granular lymphocyte leukemia. Findings of the study overall: Compared with healthy controls (2/35), patient top clones favored TRBV06 (8/27).

About this clone itself: The antigen is not known.

This CDR3 is built from 14 residues. Germline V gene data show CDR1 as SGHDT and CDR2 as YYEEEE. V lost 2 bases and J lost 5, with 10 bases in between. Assay used: immunoSEQ multiplex PCR; TCRdb lists only in-frame clones, some missing. The table lists almost 8,500 clones, over 85% of them singletons. The genes are TRBV5-6 and TRBJ1-4, with D uncertain. Sequencing used PBMCs. The TCR originated in a woman in her seventies with CD4+ T-cell large granular lymphocyte leukemia. The DNA of the CDR3 is TGTGCCAGCAGCTTTGGACGGTTCAATGAAAAACTGTTTTTT. This translates into CASSFGRFNEKLFF.